The rows below give T cell receptor beta chains drawn from one sample of a study of shared clonotypes between healthy human individuals. Assay used: immunoSEQ multiplex PCR; TCRdb lists only in-frame clones, some missing. The profile covers some 2,500,000 clones, with roughly 90% appearing a single time and 0.37% taken by the ten largest. The sequencing input was naive CD4+ T cells from PBMCs. These receptors all come from a man in his late teens or twenties in good health. Some clones in this sample may be carry-over from other donors' samples. Both conserved end residues are part of each CDR3. The D gene is left open where the match is weak. Size values are once, few and many counts, or a class for expanded clones, and some rows have none.

clone size,CDR3 length,D gene,V gene,J gene,CDR3 DNA,CDR3 protein
NA,14,TRBD1,TRBV19,TRBJ1-1,TGTGCCAGTACCTTGACAGGGGATAGCACTGAAGCTTTCTTT,CASTLTGDSTEAFF
NA,15,NA,TRBV5-1,TRBJ2-3,TGCGCCAGCTCAACGGAGGGATACAGCACAGATACGCAGTATTTT,CASSTEGYSTDTQYF
few,14,TRBD1,TRBV6-5,TRBJ2-1,TGTGCCAGCAGCTCAGTGGGACAGTACAATGAGCAGTTCTTC,CASSSVGQYNEQFF
NA,13,TRBD1,TRBV29-1,TRBJ2-7,TGCAGCGTCGATGGACAGGGGGCTTACGAGCAGTACTTC,CSVDGQGAYEQYF
few,15,NA,TRBV25-1,TRBJ1-1,TGTGCCAGCAGTGAATTCTCCGGGGTGGATACTGAAGCTTTCTTT,CASSEFSGVDTEAFF
NA,15,NA,TRBV11-3,TRBJ2-1,TGTGCCAGCAGCTGGTCGAGGGATTCAGCTGATGAGCAGTTCTTC,CASSWSRDSADEQFF
NA,17,NA,TRBV7-9,TRBJ2-2,TGTGCCAGCAGCTTAGGCCAGGGAGTCGGGAACACCGGGGAGCTGTTTTTT,CASSLGQGVGNTGELFF
NA,12,NA,TRBV30,TRBJ2-5,TGTGCCTGGCGGACCTTCTGGGAGACCCAGTACTTC,CAWRTFWETQYF
NA,14,NA,TRBV7-2,TRBJ2-2,TGTGCCAGCAACCCTGGCGGGACGACCGGGGAGCTGTTTTTT,CASNPGGTTGELFF
NA,15,NA,TRBV5-1,TRBJ2-1,TGCGCCACTACGGCAGACGGGGGTTCCTACAATGAGCAGTTCTTC,CATTADGGSYNEQFF
once,14,NA,TRBV10-3,TRBJ2-7,TGTGCCATCAGTGGGAGGACAACAACCTACGAGCAGTACTTC,CAISGRTTTYEQYF
NA,16,TRBD2,TRBV5-4,TRBJ2-1,TGTGCCAGCAGCGGCGCCGGACTAGCGGGACACAATGAGCAGTTCTTC,CASSGAGLAGHNEQFF
NA,14,NA,TRBV9,TRBJ2-2,TGTGCCAGCAGCGTGGATCCGAACACCGGGGAGCTGTTTTTT,CASSVDPNTGELFF
NA,17,NA,TRBV5-6,TRBJ2-6,TGTGCCAGCAGCTTCCCAGGGTTCCTATCTGGGGCCAACGTCCTGACTTTC,CASSFPGFLSGANVLTF
NA,14,NA,TRBV7-9,TRBJ1-6,TGTGCCAGCAGCCCAGACCTATTTGGGTCACCCCTCCACTTT,CASSPDLFGSPLHF
once,15,NA,TRBV5-8,TRBJ1-2,TGTGCCAGCAGCTTGGTCCCCACGGGGAACTATGGCTACACCTTC,CASSLVPTGNYGYTF
NA,17,NA,TRBV28,TRBJ2-7,TGTGCCAGCAGTCCATCCTGGAGTAGCGGAAGCTCCTACGAGCAGTACTTC,CASSPSWSSGSSYEQYF
NA,13,NA,TRBV4-3,TRBJ1-1,TGCGCCAGCAGCGATGCCAGGGGCTCCGAAGCTTTCTTT,CASSDARGSEAFF
NA,15,TRBD2,TRBV2,TRBJ2-3,TGTGCCAGCCGCTTGGGACTAGCGGGCACAGATACGCAGTATTTT,CASRLGLAGTDTQYF
NA,16,NA,TRBV7-2,TRBJ2-3,TGTGCCAGCAGCTTACTTGCGGTCACGGGGACAGATACGCAGTATTTT,CASSLLAVTGTDTQYF
once,15,NA,TRBV7-3,TRBJ2-1,TGTGCCAGCAGCTTCGGGACTGCCTCCTACAATGAGCAGTTCTTC,CASSFGTASYNEQFF
few,13,NA,TRBV18,TRBJ1-5,TGTGCCAGCTCACCAGGGGAAGATCAGCCCCAGCATTTT,CASSPGEDQPQHF
NA,14,TRBD1,TRBV7-2,TRBJ2-7,TGTGCCAGCCGTGAGGGGACAGTGGGTGTCGAGCAGTACTTC,CASREGTVGVEQYF
NA,16,TRBD2,TRBV6-6,TRBJ2-3,TGTGCCAGCAGGGAACTAGCGAGAACTAGCACAGATACGCAGTATTTT,CASRELARTSTDTQYF
NA,15,TRBD1,TRBV7-7,TRBJ2-1,TGTGCCAGCAGCCCCGGACAGGGCGGCTACAATGAGCAGTTCTTC,CASSPGQGGYNEQFF
NA,12,NA,TRBV30,TRBJ1-2,TGTGCCTGGAGTGTATTCAGCTATGGCTACACCTTC,CAWSVFSYGYTF
NA,14,NA,TRBV4-1,TRBJ1-1,TGCGCCAGCAGCCAAACTACCTTTGTGAGTGAAGCTTTCTTT,CASSQTTFVSEAFF
NA,13,NA,TRBV27,TRBJ1-2,TGTGCCAGCAGCGTTGAGGGGATAGGCGGCTACACCTTC,CASSVEGIGGYTF
NA,14,NA,TRBV25-1,TRBJ2-7,TGTGCCAGCAGTGAATCCGAGGGGAACTACGAGCAGTACTTC,CASSESEGNYEQYF
NA,13,NA,TRBV30,TRBJ1-2,TGTGCCTGGAATCCTAACCAGTCAGATGGCTACACCTTC,CAWNPNQSDGYTF
NA,16,TRBD1,TRBV5-5,TRBJ2-1,TGTGCCAGCAGCTTGGCCGGGACAGCGATCTACAATGAGCAGTTCTTC,CASSLAGTAIYNEQFF
NA,14,NA,TRBV7-6,TRBJ1-1,TGTGCCAGCAGCTTGTCCGGGACCACCACTGAAGCTTTCTTT,CASSLSGTTTEAFF
NA,17,NA,TRBV7-3,TRBJ2-3,TGTGCCAGCAGCTTAACTTATACGGGGATGGACACAGATACGCAGTATTTT,CASSLTYTGMDTDTQYF
NA,15,NA,TRBV28,TRBJ1-1,TGTGCCAGCATCACTAGCGGGATCCGGAACACTGAAGCTTTCTTT,CASITSGIRNTEAFF
NA,15,NA,TRBV19,TRBJ1-5,TGTGCCAGTATCCGGACGGCGGGAAGCAATCAGCCCCAGCATTTT,CASIRTAGSNQPQHF
NA,14,TRBD1,TRBV18,TRBJ2-3,TGTGCCAGCTCAAGTCAGGGGGCCCCAGATACGCAGTATTTT,CASSSQGAPDTQYF
NA,14,NA,TRBV19,TRBJ2-1,TGTGCCAGTCGTAACCGGGACGGGATCTATAGGCAGTTCTTC,CASRNRDGIYRQFF
NA,12,NA,TRBV6-1,TRBJ2-1,TGTGCCAGCCGGCCGACTAACGATGAGCAGTTCTTC,CASRPTNDEQFF
NA,14,NA,TRBV29-1,TRBJ2-5,TGCAGCGCCCGCCCTCACAGGGAGCAAGAGACCCAGTACTTC,CSARPHREQETQYF
NA,17,TRBD2,TRBV30,TRBJ2-7,TGTGCCTGGATTGTTAGCAGGGTAGCGGGAGGCTCCTACGAGCAGTACTTC,CAWIVSRVAGGSYEQYF
NA,14,NA,TRBV27,TRBJ2-3,TGTGCCAGCAAACAGACAGCTAGCACAGATACGCAGTATTTT,CASKQTASTDTQYF
NA,15,NA,TRBV6-1,TRBJ1-2,TGTGCCAGCAGTGAAGCTGCGGGAGGTTTTGCGCGCTACACCTTC,CASSEAAGGFARYTF
NA,16,TRBD1,TRBV9,TRBJ1-4,TGTGCCAGCAGCACTCGGGACAGGGCTCTTAATGAAAAACTGTTTTTT,CASSTRDRALNEKLFF
few,15,NA,TRBV2,TRBJ2-5,TGTGCCAGCAGTGAATATCCTAAAGGACAAGAGACCCAGTACTTC,CASSEYPKGQETQYF
NA,15,TRBD1,TRBV6-1,TRBJ1-2,TGTGCCAGCAGTGAATCAAGGACAGGGGGTTTTGGCTACACCTTC,CASSESRTGGFGYTF
once,14,NA,TRBV5-1,TRBJ2-1,TGCGCCAGCAGCTTGGTGCCGGAGTACAATGAGCAGTTCTTC,CASSLVPEYNEQFF
NA,14,TRBD1,TRBV30,TRBJ1-5,TGTGCCTGGATATCCGGGACAGGCGGTGGGCCCCAGCATTTT,CAWISGTGGGPQHF
NA,14,NA,TRBV2,TRBJ1-5,TGTGCCAGCAGTGACACGGGTTACAATCAGCCCCAGCATTTT,CASSDTGYNQPQHF
NA,16,TRBD1,TRBV4-1,TRBJ2-7,TGCGCCAGCAGCCACCCACAGGGGACCCCGGCGGGCGAGCAGTACTTC,CASSHPQGTPAGEQYF
NA,15,NA,TRBV6-6,TRBJ1-3,TGTGCCAGCACTCTCTCCGCTGTCTCTGGAAACACCATATATTTT,CASTLSAVSGNTIYF
NA,15,NA,TRBV4-3,TRBJ2-3,TGCGCCAGCAGCCTAGCGATGGATTCCCGGGATACGCAGTATTTT,CASSLAMDSRDTQYF
NA,16,NA,TRBV5-1,TRBJ2-3,TGCGCCAGCAGCTTGGTTCTAGGAGCTAGCACAGATACGCAGTATTTT,CASSLVLGASTDTQYF
NA,16,TRBD1,TRBV28,TRBJ1-1,TGTGCCAGCAGAAACGACAGGGGCCTTAGGAACACTGAAGCTTTCTTT,CASRNDRGLRNTEAFF
NA,14,TRBD1,TRBV10-3,TRBJ1-2,TGTGCCATCACCACAGGGGGCGCAAGCTATGGCTACACCTTC,CAITTGGASYGYTF
NA,14,NA,TRBV30,TRBJ2-7,TGTGCCCTTGGCAGGAGGTCGGCGTCATACGAGCAGTACTTC,CALGRRSASYEQYF
NA,14,NA,TRBV5-1,TRBJ1-2,TGCGCCAGCAGCTTGGACTCTCTGGGTGCTGGCTACACCTTC,CASSLDSLGAGYTF
NA,17,TRBD2,TRBV4-1,TRBJ2-1,TGCGCCAGCAGCCAAGGCCGACTAGCGGGAGGGCGGGATGAGCAGTTCTTC,CASSQGRLAGGRDEQFF
NA,12,TRBD1,TRBV2,TRBJ2-7,TGTGCCAGCAAAGGACAGGCCTACGAGCAGTACTTC,CASKGQAYEQYF
once,18,TRBD1,TRBV11-2,TRBJ1-3,TGTGCCAGCAGCAAAATCTGGGTTCGGGACAGGGGCGGAAACACCATATATTTT,CASSKIWVRDRGGNTIYF
NA,13,NA,TRBV27,TRBJ1-2,TGTGCCAGCAGTTTCAGGAGGGGCTATGGCTACACCTTC,CASSFRRGYGYTF